This T cell receptor beta chain was retrieved from a study of T cell responses to AZD1222 COVID-19 vaccine. Study results and caveats: Nearly half of spike-specific TCRs reportedly go after variant regions that carry no mutations. Among vaccine-associated CD4 TCRs, coverage spanned spike, with dominance at 160-218 and 743-854.

This clone was seen once. The antigen is undetermined. The table came from immunoSEQ multiplex PCR; TCRdb's copy has only in-frame clones and leaves some out. The profile covers about 130,000 clones, with around 91% appearing a single time and 4.4% taken by the ten largest. Germline lookup yields CDR1 SEHNR and CDR2 FQNEAQ (reference sequence). The CDR3 is 13 amino acids. Trimming pared 5 bases from V and 9 bases from J, leaving 14 bases between. The chain joins TRBV7-9 to TRBJ2-1, with a tentative D call TRBD2 (6 bases). This clonotype was sampled from an adult in good health. Sequencing used peripheral blood, obtained on day 0 of MenACWY control vaccination. CDR3 protein: CASSNGGELEQFF. CDR3 DNA sequence: TGTGCCAGCAGCAACGGAGGGGAACTTGAGCAGTTCTTC. The entire variable domain, with the rest obtained from reference TRBV7-9 and TRBJ2-1, is as follows: DTGVSQNPRHKITKRGQNVTFRCDPISEHNRLYWYRQTLGQGPEFLTYFQNEAQLEKSRLLSDRFSAERPKGSFSTLEIQRTEQGDSAMYLCASSNGGELEQFFGPGTRLTVL.